These 28 T cell receptor beta chains share one sample of origin, sequenced in a study of beta chain features in type 1 diabetes. The isolated RNA, all of it, was reverse transcribed, so expressed TCRB transcripts were what got sequenced. TCRdb keeps only in-frame clones here, not all; method: immunoSEQ multiplex PCR. The sample shows about 900,000 clones, about a sixth of them seen only once. Specimen: naive CD4+ T cells from blood. These receptor sequences come from a woman aged 18-29 years in good health.

As for this clone: A much larger clonotype is one base distant, so this may be a read error. This sample also contains other DNA sequences that code for the same CDR3. V and J are TRBV7-3 and TRBJ2-1; TRBD2 agrees at 13 bases. The CDR3 is 15 residues long. The germline V gene has CDR1 SGHTA and CDR2 FQGTGA. V was clipped by 3 bases and J by 4 bases; unmatched bases: 0. This CDR3 is CASSLGLAGYNEQFF. Written as DNA, the CDR3 is TGTGCCAGCAGCTTGGGACTAGCGGGGTACAATGAGCAGTTCTTC. Combining the CDR3 with reference TRBV7-3 and TRBJ2-1 gives the whole variable domain GAGVSQTPSNKVTEKGKYVELRCDPISGHTALYWYRQSLGQGPEFLIYFQGTGAADDSGLPNDRFFAVRPEGSVSTLKIQRTERGDSAVYLCASSLGLAGYNEQFFGPGTRLTVL.

This chain links TRBV6-1 with TRBJ1-3, with a possible D match to TRBD1 (5 bases). The V end was cut by 6 bases, the J end by 2 bases, with 8 bases between. The CDR3 loop spans 13 amino acids. From germline, CDR1 is MNHNS and CDR2 SASEGT. CDR3 loop: CASRRDPGNTIYF. For the CDR3, the DNA is TGTGCCAGCAGGCGGGACCCTGGAAACACCATATATTTT.

This clone has just a few counts. CDR3: CASSEYAHGGRAGELFF. The CDR3 DNA reads TGTGCCAGCAGTGAATATGCCCATGGAGGTAGGGCCGGGGAGCTGTTTTTT. The V call is TRBV25-1, the J call TRBJ2-2, with D possibly being TRBD2 (5 bases). Germline V CDR1 and CDR2: MGHDK, SYGVNS. V gave up 0 bases and J gave up 6 bases, with 17 bases separating them. This CDR3 is built from 17 residues.

This clone was counted only a few times. V usage is TRBV7-2 and J usage is TRBJ2-1; tentative D call: TRBD2 (6 bases). CDR1 and CDR2 from the germline V gene are SGHTA and FQGNSA. The CDR3 runs to 15 residues. Trimming shortened V by 1 base and J by 2 bases, and 9 bases separated the two germline ends. The CDR3 nucleotides read TGTGCCAGCAGCTTAGGCGGGATTCCCTACAATGAGCAGTTCTTC. It yields the protein CASSLGGIPYNEQFF.

This clone appeared a few times. The chain has TRBV7-9 and TRBJ2-4, with D possibly being TRBD2 (5 bases). The CDR3 contains 16 residues. CDR1 is SEHNR and CDR2 is FQNEAQ in the germline V gene (reference sequence). Trimming cost V 1 base and J 0 bases, with 10 bases left between them. The CDR3 loop reads CASSLGSAIAKNIQYF. DNA for the CDR3: TGTGCCAGCAGCTTAGGTAGCGCCATAGCCAAAAACATTCAGTACTTC.

The CDR3 coding sequence is TGTGCCAGTAGTCTCATTCCGGGAGCCTTATCAGGGGCCAACGTCCTGACTTTC. Amino acids: CASSLIPGALSGANVLTF. The chain employs TRBV19 and TRBJ2-6, with D perhaps TRBD2 (6 bases). The V end lost 5 bases, the J end lost 4 bases, and 21 bases lay between the germline ends. Germline V gives CDR1 LNHDA, CDR2 SQIVND (reference sequence). This CDR3 spans 18 amino acids.

V and J are TRBV5-4 and TRBJ2-6; maybe TRBD2 (6 bases). Germline V gene data show CDR1 as SGHNT and CDR2 as YYREEE (reference sequence). The CDR3 totals 16 residues. Trimming shortened V by 5 bases and J by 2 bases, and 14 bases separated the two germline ends. In DNA form, the CDR3 reads TGTGCCAGCAGGATCACAGCGGGTGCTGGGGCCAACGTCCTGACTTTC. It translates to CASRITAGAGANVLTF. The variable domain in full, with the rest retrieved from reference TRBV5-4 and TRBJ2-6, is ETGVTQSPTHLIKTRGQQVTLRCSSQSGHNTVSWYQQALGQGPQFIFQYYREEENGRGNFPPRFSGLQFPNYSSELNVNALELDDSALYLCASRITAGAGANVLTFGAGSRLTVL.

The CDR3 DNA is TGTGCCAGCATGATGGGAACCGTTGTTCAGTACTTC. Translating it yields CASMMGTVVQYF. This chain links TRBV5-4 with TRBJ2-7; D gene uncertain. Germline CDR1 is SGHNT and CDR2 is YYREEE (reference sequence). This CDR3 is 12 amino acids long. Trimming shortened V by 6 bases and J by 10 bases, and 17 bases separated the two germline ends.

This clone came up a few times. The chain couples TRBV18 to TRBJ2-1; 7 bases line up with TRBD1. The CDR3 has 15 residues. The V gene's germline CDR1 is KGHSH and CDR2 LQKENI. V shed 4 bases and J 4 bases; nucleotides not matched to a gene: 7. The CDR3 loop is CASSLRQGHYNEQFF. DNA of the CDR3: TGTGCCAGCTCACTTCGACAGGGCCATTACAATGAGCAGTTCTTC.

This clone showed up just a few times. The V call is TRBV5-6, the J call TRBJ1-5; D is perhaps TRBD1 (6 bases). Per the germline V gene, CDR1 is SGHDT and CDR2 is YYEEEE. The CDR3 loop spans 14 amino acids. The germline V and J ends were trimmed by 6 bases and 3 bases, with 13 bases remaining between them. Here the CDR3 reads CASKRQDFNQPQHF. In DNA, the CDR3 is TGTGCCAGCAAAAGACAGGACTTCAATCAGCCCCAGCATTTT.

This clone was counted a few times. The chain couples TRBV7-9 to TRBJ2-7; the D call may be TRBD1 or TRBD2 (7 bases each). CDR1 is SEHNR and CDR2 is FQNEAQ in the germline V gene (reference sequence). Trimming stripped 5 bases from V and 3 bases from J, with 17 bases between. This CDR3 comprises 15 residues. The CDR3 nucleotides read TGTGCCAGCAGCCAAGGGGGGGACAGACACTACGAGCAGTACTTC. This codes for CASSQGGDRHYEQYF.

The rearrangement uses TRBV7-2 and TRBJ2-7; D may correspond to TRBD1 or TRBD2 (5 bases each). The germline V gene has CDR1 SGHTA and CDR2 FQGNSA. V was shortened by 2 bases and J by 0 bases, with 11 bases between the two germline ends. The CDR3 totals 15 residues. The CDR3 region is CASSLWSGASYEQYF. The CDR3 DNA follows: TGTGCCAGCAGCTTATGGTCCGGGGCCTCCTACGAGCAGTACTTC.

As to this clone: Other DNA sequences in this sample translate to the same CDR3. The gene calls are TRBV28 and TRBJ2-7, with no clear D. The ends were cut back, 4 bases at V and 0 bases at J, with 10 bases in the middle. The CDR3 extends over 14 amino acids. In germline, CDR1 is MDHEN, CDR2 SYDVKM. The chain's CDR3 is CASSSDRSSYEQYF. The CDR3 coding sequence is TGTGCCAGCAGTTCTGACCGTAGCTCCTACGAGCAGTACTTC.

This clone was counted only a few times. J is TRBJ2-1 and V is TRBV4-2; TRBD2 agrees at 10 bases. The CDR3 runs 17 residues. J was trimmed by 3 bases and V by 5 bases; bases with no gene match: 10. Germline CDR1 and CDR2: LGHNA and YNFKEQ. The CDR3 spells CASSLGGRTSGYNEQFF. The CDR3 region has the DNA TGTGCCAGCAGCTTGGGAGGGCGGACTAGCGGCTACAATGAGCAGTTCTTC.

This clone was seen a few times. This sequence joins TRBV29-1 and TRBJ2-5; tentative D call: TRBD2 (6 bases). V lost 0 bases and J lost 0, with 11 bases in between. The CDR3 covers 15 residues. The germline CDR1 and CDR2 sequences are SQVTM and ANQGSEA. CDR3 region: CSVEDRGDYQETQYF. In DNA, the CDR3 is TGCAGCGTTGAAGATCGAGGGGACTACCAAGAGACCCAGTACTTC.

In DNA, the CDR3 is TGTGCCAGCAGGGCACCAGACAGGCGCAATGGCTACACCTTC. It yields the protein CASRAPDRRNGYTF. V and J are TRBV28 and TRBJ1-2, with TRBD1 as a possible D gene (6 bases). CDR1 is MDHEN and CDR2 is SYDVKM in the germline V gene. There are 14 residues in the CDR3. V gave up 6 bases and J gave up 6 bases, with 17 bases separating them.

On this clone: It is unclear where the CDR3 begins or ends on the DNA, so no DNA is shown, and the CDR3 is as TCRdb lists it. This sample also contains other DNA sequences that code for the same CDR3. The chain recombines TRBV9 with TRBJ1-1. Per the germline V gene, CDR1 is SGDLS and CDR2 is YYNGEE. Ends included, the CDR3 has 14 residues. CDR3 sequence reads: CASSVVGHGTEAFF.

This clone has only a few counts. This chain uses TRBV9 with TRBJ2-5; possibly TRBD1 for D (5 bases). V was shortened by 3 bases and J by 2 bases, with 14 bases between the two germline ends. CDR3 length equals 15 residues. Looked up from germline, CDR1 is SGDLS and CDR2 is YYNGEE. This CDR3 is CASSAGLGQQETQYF. DNA for the CDR3: TGTGCCAGCAGCGCAGGCCTGGGGCAACAAGAGACCCAGTACTTC.

The chain carries TRBV27 and TRBJ2-1, with 13 nucleotides matching TRBD2. V dropped 6 bases and J dropped 10; count of bases not matched to a gene: 9. The CDR3 is 15 residues long. CDR1 and CDR2 (germline): MNHEY, SMNVEV (reference sequence). The CDR3 is CASRTGTSGTYEQFF. For the CDR3, the DNA is TGTGCCAGCAGGACCGGGACTAGCGGGACCTACGAGCAGTTCTTC.

This clone was picked up a small number of times. In nucleotides, the CDR3 is TGTGCCAGCAGTGAACAGGCCCTCTCTGGAAACACCATATATTTT. Translating it yields CASSEQALSGNTIYF. The gene calls are TRBV2 and TRBJ1-3, with D hard to call. Germline CDR1 reads SNHLY; CDR2 reads FYNNEI. This CDR3 region has 15 residues. The V and J ends lost 2 bases and 0 bases respectively, with 8 bases between them. Full variable domain (missing parts from reference TRBV2 and TRBJ1-3): EPEVTQTPSHQVTQMGQEVILRCVPISNHLYFYWYRQILGQKVEFLVSFYNNEISEKSEIFDDQFSVERPDGSNFTLKIRSTKLEDSAMYFCASSEQALSGNTIYFGEGSWLTVV.

The chain uses TRBV28 and TRBJ1-5, with 11 nucleotides matching TRBD1. The trim removed 6 bases at V and 7 bases at J, leaving 5 bases unmatched. Germline assignment: CDR1 MDHEN and CDR2 SYDVKM. This CDR3 has 14 residues. CDR3 sequence reads: CASSQGQGGQPQHF. DNA for the CDR3: TGTGCCAGCAGCCAGGGACAGGGGGGCCAGCCCCAGCATTTT.

This clone was counted a few times. The chain couples TRBV7-9 to TRBJ1-2; 8 bases are a match to TRBD1. J was trimmed by 7 bases and V by 3 bases; bases with no gene match: 7. Germline V lookup: CDR1 SEHNR, CDR2 FQNEAQ (reference sequence). The CDR3 totals 14 residues. The CDR3 loop is CASSFLRGPRGYTF. The CDR3 DNA sequence: TGTGCCAGCAGCTTCCTCAGGGGGCCGCGTGGCTACACCTTC. The complete variable domain, with remaining parts taken from reference TRBV7-9 and TRBJ1-2, reads DTGVSQNPRHKITKRGQNVTFRCDPISEHNRLYWYRQTLGQGPEFLTYFQNEAQLEKSRLLSDRFSAERPKGSFSTLEIQRTEQGDSAMYLCASSFLRGPRGYTFGSGTRLTVV.

This clone was recorded a few times. The chain couples TRBV5-6 to TRBJ2-1; D is unclear. Germline CDR1 and CDR2: SGHDT and YYEEEE. The CDR3 runs 14 residues. Trimming left V 0 bases short and J 5 bases short, with 9 bases between. CDR3 in amino acids: CASSLGAGHNEQFF. DNA of the CDR3: TGTGCCAGCAGCTTGGGCGCAGGTCACAATGAGCAGTTCTTC.

This clone was detected a few times. The chain recombines TRBV5-4 with TRBJ2-3; 9 bases fit TRBD2. V lost 3 bases to trimming and J lost 2 bases; unmatched junction nucleotides: 7. The CDR3 has 16 amino acids. Germline CDR1 reads SGHNT; CDR2 reads YYREEE (reference sequence). The CDR3 nucleotides read TGTGCCAGCAGCTCGGGACTAGCTCAGGCCACAGATACGCAGTATTTT. Translating it yields CASSSGLAQATDTQYF. Together with reference TRBV5-4 and TRBJ2-3, the CDR3 gives the full variable domain: ETGVTQSPTHLIKTRGQQVTLRCSSQSGHNTVSWYQQALGQGPQFIFQYYREEENGRGNFPPRFSGLQFPNYSSELNVNALELDDSALYLCASSSGLAQATDTQYFGPGTRLTVL.

The chain links TRBV4-2 to TRBJ1-5; D possibly corresponds to TRBD1 (6 bases). The germline gives CDR1 LGHNA, CDR2 YNFKEQ. CDR3 length equals 18 residues. V was trimmed by 0 bases and J by 0 bases, leaving 15 bases between them. CDR3 in DNA: TGTGCCAGCAGCCAAGAGGGCAGGGGAACGTATAGCAATCAGCCCCAGCATTTT. This codes for CASSQEGRGTYSNQPQHF.

This CDR3 is CASSAHSTSGRFTDTQYF. For the CDR3, the DNA is TGTGCCAGCAGCGCTCACTCAACTAGCGGGAGATTCACAGATACGCAGTATTTT. The chain employs TRBV11-2 and TRBJ2-3; 11 positions agree with TRBD2. Trimming at V came to 5 bases and at J to 2 bases, leaving 12 bases not matched to a gene. Germline V gene lookup returns CDR1 SGHAT and CDR2 FQNNGV. This CDR3 has 18 amino acids.

This clone was picked up one time. This specimen includes other DNA sequences encoding the same CDR3. V usage is TRBV5-1 and J usage is TRBJ2-7, with TRBD1 matching over 9 bases. Germline V gene sequence: CDR1 SGHRS, CDR2 YFSETQ. The trim removed 3 bases at V and 4 bases at J, leaving 8 bases unmatched. The CDR3 spans 15 residues. Here the CDR3 reads CASSSPGTGTYEQYF. The CDR3 DNA is TGCGCCAGCAGCTCACCTGGGACAGGGACTTACGAGCAGTACTTC.

This clone has just a few counts. The chain has TRBV18 and TRBJ2-5; the D is unclear. V gave up 5 bases and J gave up 7 bases, with 14 bases separating them. The CDR3 is 13 amino acids. Looked up from germline, CDR1 is KGHSH and CDR2 is LQKENI. This CDR3 is CASSSNWAGTQYF. The CDR3 DNA is TGTGCCAGCTCATCCAACTGGGCCGGGACCCAGTACTTC.